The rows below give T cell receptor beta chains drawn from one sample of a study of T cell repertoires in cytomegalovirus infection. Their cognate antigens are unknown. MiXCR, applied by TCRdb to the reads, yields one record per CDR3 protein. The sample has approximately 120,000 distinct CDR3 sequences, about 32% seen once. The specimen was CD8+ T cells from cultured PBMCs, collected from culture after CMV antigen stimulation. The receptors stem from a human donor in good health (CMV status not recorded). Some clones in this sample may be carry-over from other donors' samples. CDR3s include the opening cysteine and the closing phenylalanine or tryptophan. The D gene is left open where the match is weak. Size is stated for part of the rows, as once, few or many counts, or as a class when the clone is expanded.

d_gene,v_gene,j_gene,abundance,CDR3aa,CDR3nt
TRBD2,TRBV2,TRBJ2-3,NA,CASSGPGTSGDEGTDTQYF,TGTGCCAGCAGTGGCCCCGGGACTAGCGGGGATGAGGGCACAGATACGCAGTATTTT
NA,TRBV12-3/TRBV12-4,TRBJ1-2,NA,CASSLFNANYGYTF,TGTGCCAGCAGTTTATTTAACGCTAACTATGGCTACACCTTC
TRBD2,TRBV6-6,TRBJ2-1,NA,CASSYWTSGGSYNEQFF,TGTGCCAGCAGTTATTGGACTAGCGGGGGCTCCTACAATGAGCAGTTCTTC
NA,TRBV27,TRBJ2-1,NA,CASSLQGLDEQFF,TGTGCCAGCAGTTTACAAGGGTTGGATGAGCAGTTCTTC
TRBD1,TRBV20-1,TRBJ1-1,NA,CSARAETGANTEAFF,TGCAGTGCTAGAGCGGAGACAGGGGCGAACACTGAAGCTTTCTTT
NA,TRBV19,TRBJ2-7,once,CASSIGLQSEQYF,TGTGCCAGTAGTATCGGTTTGCAGAGCGAGCAGTACTTC
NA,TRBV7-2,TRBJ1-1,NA,CASSYGGMVTEAFF,TGTGCCAGCAGCTACGGGGGGATGGTCACTGAAGCTTTCTTT
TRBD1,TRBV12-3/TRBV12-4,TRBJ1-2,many,CASSPQGNYGYTF,TGTGCCAGCAGTCCACAGGGGAACTATGGCTACACCTTC
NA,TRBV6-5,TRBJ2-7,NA,CASSYGLSTSYEQYF,TGTGCCAGCAGTTACGGGCTTAGTACCTCCTACGAGCAGTACTTC
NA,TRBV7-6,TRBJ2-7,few,CASSQTGGAVGEQYF,TGTGCCAGCAGTCAAACTGGGGGCGCGGTAGGCGAGCAGTACTTC
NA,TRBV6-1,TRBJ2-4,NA,CASSPDMLAARGNIQYF,TGTGCCAGCAGCCCGGATATGTTGGCGGCCCGGGGAAACATTCAGTACTTC
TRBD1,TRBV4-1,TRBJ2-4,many,CASSQVWPQTQGLVAKNIQYF,TGCGCCAGCAGCCAAGTGTGGCCCCAGACACAGGGGTTGGTGGCCAAAAACATTCAGTACTTC
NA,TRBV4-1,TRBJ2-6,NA,CASSPGSSISSGANVLTF,TGCGCCAGCAGCCCGGGGTCCAGCATATCCTCTGGGGCCAACGTCCTGACTTTC
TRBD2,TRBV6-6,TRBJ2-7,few,CASSHSGTSPYEQYF,TGTGCCAGCAGTCACTCCGGGACTAGCCCTTACGAGCAGTACTTC
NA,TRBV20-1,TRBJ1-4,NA,CSARVTEKLFF,TGCAGTGCTAGAGTGACGGAAAAACTGTTTTTT